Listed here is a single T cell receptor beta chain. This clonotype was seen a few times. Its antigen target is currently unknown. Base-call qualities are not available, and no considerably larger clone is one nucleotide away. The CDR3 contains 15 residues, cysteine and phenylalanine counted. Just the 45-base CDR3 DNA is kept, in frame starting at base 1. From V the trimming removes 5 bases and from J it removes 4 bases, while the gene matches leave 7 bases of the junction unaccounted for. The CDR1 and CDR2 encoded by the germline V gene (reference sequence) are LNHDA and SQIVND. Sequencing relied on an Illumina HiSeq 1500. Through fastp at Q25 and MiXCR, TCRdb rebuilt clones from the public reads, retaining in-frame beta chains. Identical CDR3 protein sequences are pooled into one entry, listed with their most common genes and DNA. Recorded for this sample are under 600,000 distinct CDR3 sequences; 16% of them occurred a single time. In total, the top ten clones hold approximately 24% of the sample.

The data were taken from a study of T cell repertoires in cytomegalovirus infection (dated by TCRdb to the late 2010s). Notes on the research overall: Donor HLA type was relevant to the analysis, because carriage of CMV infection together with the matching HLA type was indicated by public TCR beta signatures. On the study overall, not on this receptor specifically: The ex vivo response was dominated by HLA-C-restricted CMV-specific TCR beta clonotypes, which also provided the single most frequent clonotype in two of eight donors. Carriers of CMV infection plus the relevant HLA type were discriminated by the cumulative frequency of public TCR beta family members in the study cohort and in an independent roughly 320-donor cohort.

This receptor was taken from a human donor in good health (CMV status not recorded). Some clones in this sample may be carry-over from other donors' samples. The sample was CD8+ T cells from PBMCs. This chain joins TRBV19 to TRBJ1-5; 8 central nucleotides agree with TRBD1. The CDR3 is CASSAPGGRNQPQHF. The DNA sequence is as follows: TGTGCCAGTAGTGCCCCAGGGGGCAGGAATCAGCCCCAGCATTTT.